This T cell receptor (beta chain) was found in a study of post-analysis software for immune sequencing data. The study, taken as a whole, reports: Significantly lower normalized Chao1 diversity was found in patients with multiple sclerosis relative to controls. In patients, roughly 5 TRBV segments were more frequent than in controls, with TRBV5-6, TRBV5-1 and TRBV20-1 among them.

The CDR3 is made up of 13 amino acids. V lost 0 bases and J 9 bases, leaving 9 bases between the germline ends. This clonotype has only a few counts. Its antigen is not known. Carried by the TCR beta cDNA libraries were unique molecular identifiers. A single record per CDR3 protein comes from TCRdb applying MiXCR to the PCR reads. The data show about 380,000 distinct CDR3 sequences, with about a third seen just once and roughly 12% held by the top ten. Sequences were obtained from blood. The rearrangement uses TRBV12-3 or TRBV12-4 and TRBJ1-5; tentatively, D is TRBD1 (5 bases). The source of this sequence is a girl aged 10 to 17 with multiple sclerosis. CDR3 in amino acids: CASSLAARGPQHF. DNA of the CDR3: TGTGCCAGCAGTTTAGCGGCAAGGGGGCCCCAGCATTTT.